Below, one T cell receptor beta chain is given with its context. Sequencing was performed with immunoSEQ multiplex PCR; in TCRdb, only in-frame clones are kept and a portion is missing. The table has around 96,000 clones, about four fifths seen once. These data belong to a study of glioma-infiltrating T cells after dendritic cell vaccination. No glioblastoma patient carried an isocitrate dehydrogenase mutation. PBMC sampling occurred before vaccination, two weeks after the third dose, and at progression. The length of the CDR3 is 12 residues. Deletions cut 5 bases from V and 2 bases from J, with 5 bases between. The germline V gene encodes CDR1 SGHTA and CDR2 FQGTGA.

Material: blood, obtained before dendritic cell vaccination. The sequence came from a human donor with glioblastoma. The V call is TRBV7-3, the J call TRBJ2-3; no reliable D call. The CDR3 loop reads CASSLYTDTQYF. CDR3 coding DNA: TGTGCCAGCAGCCTGTACACAGATACGCAGTATTTT. Filled out from reference TRBV7-3 and TRBJ2-3, the complete variable domain reads GAGVSQTPSNKVTEKGKYVELRCDPISGHTALYWYRQSLGQGPEFLIYFQGTGAADDSGLPNDRFFAVRPEGSVSTLKIQRTERGDSAVYLCASSLYTDTQYFGPGTRLTVL.